This is a list of T cell receptor beta chains from one sample in a study of CD8 T cells in ankylosing spondylitis. A single record per CDR3 protein comes from TCRdb applying MiXCR to the 5' RACE reads. The table shows under 30,000 distinct CDR3 sequences, with 10% to 15% occurring only once. The source material was blood. The receptors were gathered from a male donor with ankylosing spondylitis or in good health (not recorded which). Both conserved end residues are part of each CDR3. A D gene is named only where the DNA matches it firmly. Size values are once, few and many counts, or a class for expanded clones, and some rows have none.

d_gene,v_gene,j_gene,abundance,CDR3aa,CDR3nt
TRBD2,TRBV29-1,TRBJ2-2,few,CSVDRGAGELFF,TGCAGCGTTGACCGGGGGGCCGGGGAGCTGTTTTTT
.,TRBV12-3/TRBV12-4,TRBJ2-5,.,CTKETQYF,TGTACTAAAGAGACCCAGTACTTC
.,TRBV24-1,TRBJ2-1,many,CATSDLGAGTRFF,TGTGCCACCAGTGATTTGGGCGCGGGGACAAGATTCTTC
.,TRBV12-3/TRBV12-4,TRBJ2-6,many,CASQVSGANVLTF,TGTGCCAGCCAGGTTTCTGGGGCCAACGTCCTGACTTTC
TRBD2,TRBV4-1,TRBJ2-3,many,CASSQGNSGRAADTQYF,TGCGCCAGCAGCCAAGGAAATAGCGGGAGGGCCGCGGATACGCAGTATTTT
.,TRBV7-6,TRBJ2-2,many,CASSLVPTTNTGELFF,TGTGCCAGCAGCTTAGTTCCGACTACGAACACCGGGGAGCTGTTTTTT
TRBD1,TRBV12-3/TRBV12-4,TRBJ1-2,many,CASQSGQGLNYGYTF,TGTGCCAGTCAATCGGGACAGGGCCTTAACTATGGCTACACCTTC
.,TRBV6-2/TRBV6-3,TRBJ1-1,many,CASSLIAANTEAFF,TGTGCCAGCAGCCTGATAGCAGCGAACACTGAAGCTTTCTTT
TRBD1,TRBV29-1,TRBJ2-2,many,CSAYRDRGTGELFF,TGCAGCGCTTACCGGGACAGGGGCACCGGGGAGCTGTTTTTT
TRBD2,TRBV12-3/TRBV12-4,TRBJ2-2,few,CASSLSGRVSGELFF,TGTGCCAGCAGTCTTAGCGGGAGAGTATCCGGGGAGCTGTTTTTT
.,TRBV5-1,TRBJ1-4,.,CASSAGTMEEKLFF,TGCGCCAGCAGCGCCGGGACGATGGAGGAAAAACTGTTTTTT
.,TRBV5-1,TRBJ1-1,.,CASSLGGQAPEAFF,TGCGCCAGCAGCTTGGGGGGACAAGCTCCTGAAGCTTTCTTT
.,TRBV7-9,TRBJ2-5,many,CASSLKTIQETQYF,TGTGCCAGCAGCTTAAAAACGATCCAAGAGACCCAGTACTTC
TRBD1,TRBV6-1,TRBJ1-5,many,CASSGTGEGPQHF,TGTGCCAGCAGTGGGACAGGTGAGGGGCCCCAGCATTTT
.,TRBV6-2/TRBV6-3,TRBJ1-5,few,CASVSGVKQNQPQHF,TGTGCCAGCGTCTCGGGGGTAAAGCAGAATCAGCCCCAGCATTTT
.,TRBV5-1,TRBJ2-3,many,CASSQDLSSTDTQYF,TGCGCCAGCAGCCAGGACTTATCTAGCACAGATACGCAGTATTTT
TRBD2,TRBV28,TRBJ2-2,.,CASRVAGGVHGELFF,TGTGCCAGCAGGGTAGCGGGAGGCGTCCACGGGGAGCTGTTTTTT
.,TRBV29-1,TRBJ2-5,many,CSVGPSQETQYF,TGCAGCGTTGGACCATCTCAAGAGACCCAGTACTTC
.,TRBV28,TRBJ2-5,medium-sized,CASSKAPETQYF,TGTGCCAGCAGCAAAGCCCCGGAGACCCAGTACTTC
.,TRBV12-3/TRBV12-4,TRBJ2-2,few,CASSSTPELFF,TGTGCCAGCAGTTCGACCCCGGAGCTGTTTTTT
TRBD1,TRBV29-1,TRBJ2-1,many,CSVEADRGSYNEQFF,TGCAGCGTTGAAGCGGACAGGGGTTCCTACAATGAGCAGTTCTTC
.,TRBV7-2,TRBJ2-5,.,CASSSPVSWETQYF,TGTGCCAGCAGCTCTCCGGTCAGCTGGGAGACCCAGTACTTC
TRBD2,TRBV20-1,TRBJ2-1,few,CSARDAFGGGNEQFF,TGCAGTGCTAGAGATGCGTTCGGGGGGGGCAATGAGCAGTTCTTC
.,TRBV6-6,TRBJ2-7,medium-sized,CASATAGEQYF,TGTGCCAGCGCCACCGCGGGCGAGCAGTACTTC
.,TRBV20-1,TRBJ2-7,many,CSAIPGEVYEQYF,TGCAGTGCTATTCCGGGAGAGGTCTACGAGCAGTACTTC
.,TRBV5-1,TRBJ2-5,.,CASSLSGLRETQYF,TGCGCCAGCAGCCTCAGTGGGCTAAGGGAGACCCAGTACTTC
TRBD2,TRBV19,TRBJ2-1,.,CASSNPGTSASNEQFF,TGTGCCAGTAGTAATCCCGGGACTAGCGCCTCAAATGAGCAGTTCTTC
TRBD1,TRBV5-1,TRBJ1-1,.,CASREWTGRTTEAFF,TGCGCCAGCAGAGAATGGACAGGGCGAACCACTGAAGCTTTCTTT
.,TRBV20-1,TRBJ1-4,.,CSGAVVEKLFF,TGCAGTGGGGCAGTAGTTGAAAAACTGTTTTTT
.,TRBV6-5,TRBJ2-7,hyperexpanded,CASGQDPYEQYF,TGTGCCAGTGGTCAGGACCCCTACGAGCAGTACTTC
.,TRBV19,TRBJ2-1,.,CASSIARTQFF,TGTGCCAGTAGTATAGCGCGAACCCAGTTCTTC
TRBD2,TRBV20-1,TRBJ2-1,.,CSAIGTSGSKNEQFF,TGCAGTGCCATTGGGACTAGCGGGAGTAAAAATGAGCAGTTCTTC
.,TRBV28,TRBJ1-6,.,CASSSPQGGNSPLHF,TGTGCCAGCAGTTCCCCACAGGGTGGGAATTCACCCCTCCACTTT
TRBD1,TRBV12-3/TRBV12-4,TRBJ2-3,.,CASSFRDRTDTQYF,TGTGCCAGCAGTTTTCGGGACAGAACAGATACGCAGTATTTT
TRBD1,TRBV12-3/TRBV12-4,TRBJ1-4,.,CASQQGAGEKLFF,TGTGCCAGTCAGCAGGGGGCGGGTGAAAAACTGTTTTTT
TRBD1,TRBV29-1,TRBJ2-1,.,CSVEDSGGASDEQFF,TGCAGCGTTGAAGATTCAGGGGGCGCGAGTGATGAGCAGTTCTTC
.,TRBV6-1,TRBJ2-1,many,CASAYRYNEQFF,TGTGCCAGCGCCTACAGGTACAATGAGCAGTTCTTC
.,TRBV7-2,TRBJ2-7,many,CASSPLGAYEQYF,TGTGCCAGCAGCCCTCTAGGGGCCTACGAGCAGTACTTC
TRBD1,TRBV28,TRBJ2-1,many,CAIRTGYNEQFF,TGTGCCATTAGGACAGGCTACAATGAGCAGTTCTTC
.,TRBV27,TRBJ2-7,.,CASSLLWGTYEQYF,TGTGCCAGCAGTTTGTTGTGGGGCACCTACGAGCAGTACTTC
.,TRBV15,TRBJ2-5,many,CATSRDQRETQYF,TGTGCCACCAGCAGAGATCAACGGGAGACCCAGTACTTC
TRBD1,TRBV4-3,TRBJ1-2,few,CASSFTGEGNGYTF,TGCGCCAGCAGCTTCACAGGGGAGGGAAATGGCTACACCTTC
.,TRBV20-1,TRBJ2-1,.,CSASGPATGNEQFF,TGCAGTGCTAGCGGGCCGGCCACAGGGAATGAGCAGTTCTTC
.,TRBV5-5,TRBJ1-4,many,CASSLGETIFEKLFF,TGTGCCAGCAGCTTGGGGGAGACAATTTTCGAAAAACTGTTTTTT
TRBD1,TRBV27,TRBJ2-2,many,CASSADRGLTGELFF,TGTGCCAGCAGTGCGGACAGGGGGCTGACCGGGGAGCTGTTTTTT
TRBD2,TRBV19,TRBJ2-2,few,CASMPSGSAGELFF,TGTGCCAGTATGCCTAGCGGGAGTGCCGGGGAGCTGTTTTTT
TRBD2,TRBV10-2,TRBJ2-7,.,CASSDFSSGSDEQYF,TGCGCCAGCAGTGATTTTTCTAGCGGGAGCGACGAGCAGTACTTC
.,TRBV25-1,TRBJ2-3,many,CASSEYTADTQYF,TGTGCCAGCAGTGAATATACGGCAGATACGCAGTATTTT
.,TRBV4-3,TRBJ2-1,.,CASSQTGRDPFF,TGCGCCAGCAGCCAAACCGGACGTGATCCGTTCTTC
.,TRBV3-1,TRBJ2-7,few,CASLNSATYEQYF,TGTGCCAGCCTTAACTCGGCGACCTACGAGCAGTACTTC